This record looks at one T cell receptor (beta chain) sequence and its context. What it binds is not known. The data belong to a study of B cell selection in AIRE deficiency. General observations from the study: Of some 4,000 shared Treg TCRbeta sequences, 31.6% were healthy-donor-only and around 8.6% patient-only. About 30% of healthy-shared Treg TCRbeta sequences appeared in patient Tconv cells.

Sorting defined conventional CD4 T cells as CD4+CD127+. Original processing notes: About 1.1x10^5 patient and about 130,000 healthy donor in-frame TCRbeta sequences came from conventional T cells. Profiled with immunoSEQ multiplex PCR; TCRdb holds only in-frame clones, not every one. V, J and clone size are taken as reported in that table, and D and trimming were inferred from the DNA itself. In the table there are 20,000 to 25,000 clones, 95% to 98% of which are singletons. The V gene lost 4 bases and the J gene lost 0 bases, with 7 bases spanning the gap. This CDR3 is 13 amino acids long. In germline, CDR1 is MDHEN, CDR2 SYDVKM.

Sequencing input: conventional CD4+ T cells sorted from PBMCs. The sequence was collected from a human donor with AIRE deficiency. The V and J genes are TRBV28 and TRBJ2-7; D remains unclear. The CDR3 DNA is TGTGCCAGCAGTTGGGTTTCCTCCTACGAGCAGTACTTC. This gives the protein CASSWVSSYEQYF.